The 25 T cell receptor beta chains below all came from one sample that was sequenced in a study of blood T cell repertoires in COVID-19 (dated by TCRdb to about 2020). Library prep was done by the immunoSEQ multiplex PCR assay. TCRdb took over this immuneACCESS table, retaining in-frame rearrangements with V and J assigned. Such tables are incomplete; in checked studies, under half of the missing clones stem from an unresolved V gene, and the remainder is unexplained. The sample contains roughly 300,000 clones, over 75% of them found a single time. About 7% of the sample belongs to the ten largest clones. Sequencing input: peripheral blood. The receptors shown here come from a human donor in a cohort sampled during active COVID-19.

The chain employs TRBV30 and TRBJ1-1; 8 bases are a match to TRBD1. After removal of 8 bases from V and 1 base from J, the junction contained 3 bases not matched to a gene. The germline gives CDR1 GTSNPN, CDR2 SVGIG (reference sequence). The CDR3 contains 12 residues. The CDR3 DNA is TGTGCCGGACAGGGATCGAACACTGAAGCTTTCTTT. This gives the protein CAGQGSNTEAFF.

The chain has TRBV6-1 and TRBJ2-1; tentatively, D is TRBD2 (5 bases). Germline V CDR1 and CDR2: MNHNS, SASEGT. CDR3 length: 15 residues. The ends were cut back, 1 base at V and 3 bases at J, with 10 bases in the middle. The DNA of the CDR3 is TGTGCCAGCAGTGAAGAGTGGACTCTCTACAATGAGCAGTTCTTC. The encoded protein is CASSEEWTLYNEQFF.

Written as DNA, the CDR3 is TGTGCCAGCAGCACCATTTCCACGGGCAATGAGCAGTTCTTC. Translated, it gives CASSTISTGNEQFF. The chain combines TRBV6-5 with TRBJ2-1; D not resolved. V lost 6 bases, J lost 6 bases, and 15 bases lay in between. Germline CDR1 and CDR2: MNHEY and SVGAGI. CDR3 length: 14 amino acids.

This rearrangement joins TRBV21-1 to TRBJ1-6. TRBV21-1 counts as a pseudogene. This CDR3 comprises 16 residues. As DNA, the CDR3 is TGTGCCAGCAGCAGGGTGGAGCGCTCCTATAATTCACCCCTCCACTTT. Translated: CASSRVERSYNSPLHF.

The rearrangement joins TRBV5-1 to TRBJ1-1; the match to TRBD1 covers 9 bases. CDR1 and CDR2 (germline): SGHRS, YFSETQ. The CDR3 sequence is 16 residues long. J gave up 2 bases and V 4 bases, and 9 bases lay outside the gene matches. The CDR3 here is CASSVGSDRGNTEAFF. CDR3 bases: TGCGCCAGCAGCGTAGGATCGGACAGGGGAAACACTGAAGCTTTCTTT.

This rearrangement joins TRBV6-5 to TRBJ1-1; TRBD1 is a possible D gene (6 bases). The CDR3 loop spans 11 amino acids. Germline CDR1 is MNHEY and CDR2 is SVGAGI. V was cut by 7 bases and J by 10 bases, with 13 bases left in between. CDR3 loop: CASTRGAVAFF. As DNA, the CDR3 is TGTGCCAGCACCCGGGGGGCAGTAGCTTTCTTT.

The chain carries TRBV6-1 and TRBJ2-5; no reliable D call. V was shortened by 3 bases and J by 4 bases, with 9 bases between the two germline ends. Germline V gene data show CDR1 as MNHNS and CDR2 as SASEGT. The CDR3 loop spans 13 amino acids. The CDR3 nucleotides read TGTGCCAGCAGTGATCAGGCAGGAGAGACCCAGTACTTC. Its translation: CASSDQAGETQYF.

The V gene is TRBV3-1 (or the pseudogene TRBV3-2), the J gene TRBJ2-3; 9 positions match TRBD1. Germline V CDR1 and CDR2: LGHDT, YNNKEL (reference sequence). J lost 3 bases, V lost 4 bases, and 5 bases had no gene match. The CDR3 length is 15 residues. The CDR3 sequence: CASSRAGQGTDTQYF. The CDR3 DNA reads TGTGCCAGCAGCCGAGCTGGACAGGGGACAGATACGCAGTATTTT.

The chain is built from TRBV5-1 and TRBJ2-5; D might be TRBD1 (6 bases). The V gene lost 3 bases and the J gene lost 2 bases, with 11 bases spanning the gap. The CDR3 extends over 14 amino acids. Germline CDR1 SGHRS, CDR2 YFSETQ. As DNA, the CDR3 is TGCGCCAGCAGCTATGGGGGCCTGCAAGAGACCCAGTACTTC. It is translated as CASSYGGLQETQYF.

This rearrangement joins TRBV27 to TRBJ2-1; 9 nucleotides agree with TRBD2. With V trimmed by 3 bases and J by 6 bases, 3 bases remained unmatched. Looked up from germline, CDR1 is MNHEY and CDR2 is SMNVEV (reference sequence). The CDR3 totals 14 residues. For the CDR3, the DNA is TGTGCCAGCAGTTTGGCGGGGGGGCCCAATGAGCAGTTCTTC. Translating gives CASSLAGGPNEQFF.

This clone was counted only a few times. CDR3 DNA sequence: TGTGCCAGCAGCGTGGCTAGCTTCGACGAGCAGTACTTC. Translating it yields CASSVASFDEQYF. The genes are TRBV9 and TRBJ2-7; tentatively, D is TRBD2 (5 bases). V was trimmed by 2 bases and J by 5 bases, leaving 11 bases between them. This CDR3 has 13 residues. Looked up from germline, CDR1 is SGDLS and CDR2 is YYNGEE.

The chain couples TRBV18 to TRBJ1-5; D gene unclear. Trimming left V 3 bases short and J 5 bases short, with 11 bases between. The CDR3 length is 14 residues. The germline V gene has CDR1 KGHSH and CDR2 LQKENI. The CDR3 reads CASSPSGSDQPQHF. The CDR3 DNA sequence: TGTGCCAGCTCACCGTCGGGAAGCGATCAGCCCCAGCATTTT.

J is TRBJ1-4 and V is TRBV6-1; D possibly corresponds to TRBD1 (5 bases). This CDR3 region has 17 residues. Germline V gene lookup returns CDR1 MNHNS and CDR2 SASEGT. Trimming took 3 bases from V and 0 from J, leaving 14 bases between them. The CDR3 spells CASSDPGGTSTNEKLFF. DNA for the CDR3: TGTGCCAGCAGTGATCCCGGAGGGACCTCAACTAATGAAAAACTGTTTTTT.

The J gene is TRBJ2-3, the V gene TRBV5-1; 12 bases agree with TRBD2. The V segment lost 2 bases and the J segment 1 base; nucleotides outside the gene matches: 5. CDR1 and CDR2 (germline): SGHRS, YFSETQ. The CDR3 consists of 17 residues. The DNA for the CDR3 is TGCGCCAGCAGCTTCTTGGCTAGCGGGGGGGGCACAGATACGCAGTATTTT. Its protein is CASSFLASGGGTDTQYF.

This sequence joins TRBV9 and TRBJ1-2; 9 nucleotides agree with TRBD1. The CDR3 is made up of 15 amino acids. Germline CDR1 and CDR2: SGDLS and YYNGEE. The V gene end was trimmed by 2 bases and the J gene end by 8 bases; junction bases not matched to a gene: 10. CDR3 region: CASSVLPGQGIGYTF. CDR3 in DNA: TGTGCCAGCAGCGTCCTTCCGGGACAGGGAATCGGCTACACCTTC. Variable domain in full (rest from reference TRBV9 and TRBJ1-2): DSGVTQTPKHLITATGQRVTLRCSPRSGDLSVYWYQQSLDQGLQFLIQYYNGEERAKGNILERFSAQQFPDLHSELNLSSLELGDSALYFCASSVLPGQGIGYTFGSGTRLTVV.

The rearrangement joins TRBV6-5 to TRBJ1-4; possible D gene TRBD1, 5 bases. The CDR3 runs 15 residues. Germline-derived CDR1 and CDR2 are MNHEY and SVGAGI. The germline V and J ends were trimmed by 6 bases and 1 base, with 12 bases remaining between them. The DNA of the CDR3 is TGTGCCAGCAGCCGTGGGACTGTAACTAATGAAAAACTGTTTTTT. Protein: CASSRGTVTNEKLFF.

A few counts support this clone. V is TRBV10-3 and J is TRBJ1-5, with 7 bases lining up with TRBD1. CDR1 and CDR2 from the germline V gene are ENHRY and SYGVKD. The CDR3 has 13 amino acids. V dropped 4 bases and J dropped 5; count of bases not matched to a gene: 2. CDR3: CAISATGDQPQHF. DNA of the CDR3: TGTGCCATCAGTGCTACAGGGGATCAGCCCCAGCATTTT.

This clone was observed many times. Other DNA sequences of this sample code for an identical CDR3. The genes are TRBV9 and TRBJ2-1; possibly TRBD2 for D (7 bases). The CDR3 loop spans 17 amino acids. V dropped 0 bases and J dropped 0 bases, with 13 bases sitting between them. Germline-derived CDR1 and CDR2 are SGDLS and YYNGEE. CDR3 DNA sequence: TGTGCCAGCAGCGTAGGTGGGGGGGCGCCCTCCTACAATGAGCAGTTCTTC. Translating gives CASSVGGGAPSYNEQFF. The full variable domain, its missing parts supplied by reference TRBV9 and TRBJ2-1, is DSGVTQTPKHLITATGQRVTLRCSPRSGDLSVYWYQQSLDQGLQFLIQYYNGEERAKGNILERFSAQQFPDLHSELNLSSLELGDSALYFCASSVGGGAPSYNEQFFGPGTRLTVL.

The genes are TRBV19 and TRBJ1-5; tentative D call: TRBD1 (5 bases). From germline, CDR1 is LNHDA and CDR2 SQIVND (reference sequence). Between the trimmed V and J ends, which lost 7 bases and 3 bases, there was a span of 13 bases. The CDR3 runs 14 residues. CDR3 bases: TGTGCCAGTAAAAGAGACAGCTACAATCAGCCCCAGCATTTT. It translates to CASKRDSYNQPQHF.

The rearrangement joins TRBV13 to TRBJ2-1, with a weak D call TRBD2 (6 bases). Germline CDR1 PRHDT, CDR2 FYEKMQ (reference sequence). V was trimmed by 5 bases and J by 0 bases, leaving 26 bases between them. The CDR3 runs to 20 residues. CDR3 DNA sequence: TGTGCCAGCAGCGCAGACCGAGGACTACCGCCCCGTAGCTCCTACAATGAGCAGTTCTTC. It yields the protein CASSADRGLPPRSSYNEQFF.

V usage is TRBV5-4 and J usage is TRBJ1-2; the D is unclear. This CDR3 region has 11 residues. Germline V lookup: CDR1 SGHNT, CDR2 YYREEE (reference sequence). The ends were cut back, 1 base at V and 9 bases at J, with 7 bases in the middle. In DNA, the CDR3 is TGTGCCAGCAGCTTGTATTTTAGCTACACCTTC. It is translated as CASSLYFSYTF.

The CDR3 sequence: CAWREPTGHTEAFF. Here the CDR3 DNA reads TGTGCCTGGAGAGAGCCGACAGGTCACACTGAAGCTTTCTTT. The V and J genes are TRBV30 and TRBJ1-1, with D possibly being TRBD1 (6 bases). Germline V gene sequence: CDR1 GTSNPN, CDR2 SVGIG (reference sequence). Trimming took off 3 bases at V and 3 bases at J, with 14 bases between the two ends. The CDR3 is 14 amino acids.

This chain links TRBV18 with TRBJ2-7; the match to TRBD2 covers 8 bases. Trimming removed 3 bases from V and 1 base from J; junction bases left unmatched: 11. The V gene's germline CDR1 is KGHSH and CDR2 LQKENI. This CDR3 is built from 17 residues. The CDR3, as DNA: TGTGCCAGCTCACCGATCGGGACTAGGGTAGGATCCTACGAGCAGTACTTC. It translates to CASSPIGTRVGSYEQYF.

The chain is built from TRBV7-3 and TRBJ2-3; 7 positions match TRBD2. CDR3 length: 17 residues. V dropped 2 bases and J dropped 0; count of bases not matched to a gene: 8. Germline CDR1 and CDR2: SGHTA and FQGTGA. The CDR3 reads CASSLSGGGASTDTQYF. CDR3 bases: TGTGCCAGCAGCTTATCGGGCGGGGGAGCAAGCACAGATACGCAGTATTTT. The variable domain in full, completed from reference TRBV7-3 and TRBJ2-3, reads GAGVSQTPSNKVTEKGKYVELRCDPISGHTALYWYRQSLGQGPEFLIYFQGTGAADDSGLPNDRFFAVRPEGSVSTLKIQRTERGDSAVYLCASSLSGGGASTDTQYFGPGTRLTVL.

The chain links TRBV27 to TRBJ1-1, with D possibly being TRBD1 (6 bases). In germline, CDR1 is MNHEY, CDR2 SMNVEV (reference sequence). This CDR3 region has 15 residues. Trimming took off 9 bases at V and 1 base at J, with 18 bases between the two ends. The CDR3 nucleotides are TGTGCCAGAGGGATTAAACAGGGTGAGAACACTGAAGCTTTCTTT. This translates into CARGIKQGENTEAFF.